This T cell receptor beta chain was observed in a study of graft-versus-host responses after intestinal transplantation. Study background: Among the recipients, all got anti-thymocyte globulin induction and then tacrolimus and steroids for about three years.

This clone was seen a few times. As yet, its antigen is unknown. The table came from immunoSEQ multiplex PCR; TCRdb's copy has only in-frame clones and leaves some out. Of 85,000 to 100,000 clones listed, approximately 85% are singletons. Study results and limitations: In recipient marrow, GvH clones were found, and some appeared first in ileum or blood. The study found high graft-versus-host to host-versus-graft clonal ratios in allografts of patients with graft-donor T cell macrochimerism.

This receptor was taken from a human patient who received an intestinal transplant, so some T cells may come from the graft donor. The sequenced sample was PBMCs, obtained 255 days after intestinal transplant.

CDR3 bases: TGCGCCAGCAGCCAAGGGCCAGCGTACAATGAGCAGTTCTTC. Protein sequence: CASSQGPAYNEQFF. V is TRBV4-1 and J is TRBJ2-1, with D unresolved. V was cut by 1 base and J by 4 bases, with 8 bases left in between. CDR1 and CDR2 (germline): MGHRA, YSYEKL. CDR3 length: 14 residues.